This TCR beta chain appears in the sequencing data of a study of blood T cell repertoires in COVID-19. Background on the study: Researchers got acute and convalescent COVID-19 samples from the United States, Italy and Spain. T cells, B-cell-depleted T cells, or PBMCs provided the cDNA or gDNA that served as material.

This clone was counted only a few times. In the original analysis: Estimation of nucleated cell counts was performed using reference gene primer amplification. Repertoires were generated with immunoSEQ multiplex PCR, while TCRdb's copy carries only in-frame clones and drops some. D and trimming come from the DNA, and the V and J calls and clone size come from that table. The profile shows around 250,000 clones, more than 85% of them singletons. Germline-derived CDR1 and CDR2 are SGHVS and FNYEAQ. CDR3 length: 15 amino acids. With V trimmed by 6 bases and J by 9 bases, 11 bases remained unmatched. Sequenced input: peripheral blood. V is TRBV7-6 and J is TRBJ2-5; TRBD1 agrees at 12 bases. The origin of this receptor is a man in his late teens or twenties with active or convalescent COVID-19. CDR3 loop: CASSYNPGQGASQYF. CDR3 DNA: TGTGCCAGCAGTTATAACCCGGGACAGGGGGCTTCCCAGTACTTC.